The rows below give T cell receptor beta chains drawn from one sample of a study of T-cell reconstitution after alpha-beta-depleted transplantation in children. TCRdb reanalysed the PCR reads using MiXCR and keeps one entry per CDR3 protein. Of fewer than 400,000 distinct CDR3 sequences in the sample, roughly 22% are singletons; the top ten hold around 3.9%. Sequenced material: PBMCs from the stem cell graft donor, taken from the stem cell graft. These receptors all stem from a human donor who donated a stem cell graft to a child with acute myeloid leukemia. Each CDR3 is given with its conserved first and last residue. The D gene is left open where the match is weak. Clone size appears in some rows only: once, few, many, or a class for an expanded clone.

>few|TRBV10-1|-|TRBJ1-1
CASRPGVGMNTEAFF
TGCGCCAGCAGGCCAGGGGTCGGGATGAACACTGAAGCTTTCTTT
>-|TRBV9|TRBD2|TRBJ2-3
CASSQIAGGRPSTDTQYF
TGTGCCAGCAGCCAGATAGCGGGAGGGCGACCTAGCACAGATACGCAGTATTTT
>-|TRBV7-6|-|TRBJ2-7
CASSLEPAVSYEQYF
TGTGCCAGCAGCTTAGAACCAGCGGTTAGCTACGAGCAGTACTTC
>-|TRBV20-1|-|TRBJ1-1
CSARRGSDTEAFF
TGCAGTGCTAGAAGGGGGAGTGATACTGAAGCTTTCTTT
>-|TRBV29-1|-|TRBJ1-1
CSVAGRGTEAFF
TGCAGCGTTGCCGGCAGGGGCACTGAAGCTTTCTTT
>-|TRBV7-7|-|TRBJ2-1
CASSRGGSNEQFF
TGTGCCAGCAGCAGGGGTGGTAGCAATGAGCAGTTCTTC
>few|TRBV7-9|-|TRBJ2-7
CASSAGPRYEQYF
TGTGCCAGCAGCGCGGGACCTCGCTACGAGCAGTACTTC
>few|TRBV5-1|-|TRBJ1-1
CASSLPSTEAFF
TGCGCCAGCAGCTTGCCCAGCACTGAAGCTTTCTTT
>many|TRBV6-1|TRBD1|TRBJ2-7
CASSARDRAYEQYF
TGTGCCAGCAGTGCCCGGGACAGAGCCTACGAGCAGTACTTC
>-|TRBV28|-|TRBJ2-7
CASESGYEQYF
TGTGCCAGCGAGTCTGGCTACGAGCAGTACTTC
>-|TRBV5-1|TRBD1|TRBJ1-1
CASGIAGTENTEAFF
TGCGCCAGCGGTATTGCTGGGACAGAGAACACTGAAGCTTTCTTT
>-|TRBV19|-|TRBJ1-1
CASTPGATEAFF
TGTGCCAGTACCCCAGGGGCTACTGAAGCTTTCTTT
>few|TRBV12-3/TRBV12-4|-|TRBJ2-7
CASSQTSFAYEQYF
TGTGCCAGCAGCCAGACTAGTTTCGCCTACGAGCAGTACTTC
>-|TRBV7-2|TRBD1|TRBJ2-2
CASSRDRTNTGELFF
TGTGCCAGCAGCCGGGACAGGACGAACACCGGGGAGCTGTTTTTT
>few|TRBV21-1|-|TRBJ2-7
CASHYEQYF
TGTGCCAGCCATTACGAGCAGTACTTC
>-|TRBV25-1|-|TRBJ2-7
CASSPGLLDEQYF
TGTGCCAGCAGCCCCGGGCTCCTCGACGAGCAGTACTTC
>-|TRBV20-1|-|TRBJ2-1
CSAMADGDEQFF
TGCAGTGCTATGGCTGACGGCGATGAGCAGTTCTTC
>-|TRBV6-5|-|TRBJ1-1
CASSYSRSTNTEAFF
TGTGCCAGCAGTTACTCGAGGAGTACGAACACTGAAGCTTTCTTT
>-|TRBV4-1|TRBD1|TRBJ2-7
CASSQGTGTGVYEQYF
TGCGCCAGCAGCCAAGGGACCGGGACAGGGGTATACGAGCAGTACTTC
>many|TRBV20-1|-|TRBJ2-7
CSARSSGLSYEQYF
TGCAGTGCTAGATCCTCGGGACTCTCCTACGAGCAGTACTTC
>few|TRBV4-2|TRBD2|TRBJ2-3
CASSPPSGLAGHGSSTDTQYF
TGTGCCAGCAGCCCCCCCTCGGGACTAGCGGGGCATGGAAGTAGCACAGATACGCAGTATTTT
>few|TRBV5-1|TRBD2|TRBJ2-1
CASSSLAGENEQFF
TGCGCCAGCAGCTCTCTAGCGGGAGAAAATGAGCAGTTCTTC
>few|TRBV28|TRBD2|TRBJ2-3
CASSSLFASGRGSTDTQYF
TGTGCCAGCAGTTCTCTCTTCGCTAGCGGGAGGGGGAGCACAGATACGCAGTATTTT
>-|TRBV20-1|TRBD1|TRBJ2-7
CSAGPHRDRDAYEQYF
TGCAGTGCTGGGCCGCACCGGGACAGGGATGCCTACGAGCAGTACTTC
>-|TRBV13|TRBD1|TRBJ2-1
CASSPTGGRYNEQFF
TGTGCCAGCAGCCCGACAGGGGGGCGGTACAATGAGCAGTTCTTC
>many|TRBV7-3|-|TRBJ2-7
CASSLQPSSYEQYF
TGTGCCAGCAGCTTACAACCTAGCTCCTACGAGCAGTACTTC
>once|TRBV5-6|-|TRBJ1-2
CASSFYWANYGYTF
TGTGCCAGCAGCTTTTATTGGGCTAACTATGGCTACACCTTC
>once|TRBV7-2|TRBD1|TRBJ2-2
CPSSKRQGGNTGELFF
TGTCCCAGCAGCAAACGACAGGGGGGGAACACCGGGGAGCTGTTTTTT
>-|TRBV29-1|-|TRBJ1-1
CSVERGVNTEAFF
TGCAGCGTTGAAAGGGGGGTGAACACTGAAGCTTTCTTT
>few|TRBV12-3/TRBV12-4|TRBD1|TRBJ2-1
CASSSDRANEQFF
TGTGCCAGCAGCTCCGACAGGGCCAATGAGCAGTTCTTC
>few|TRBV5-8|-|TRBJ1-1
CASSLAGGHTEAFF
TGTGCCAGCAGCTTGGCGGGGGGTCACACTGAAGCTTTCTTT
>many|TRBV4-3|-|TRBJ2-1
CASSQGAYNEQFF
TGTGCCAGCAGTCAGGGAGCCTACAATGAGCAGTTCTTC
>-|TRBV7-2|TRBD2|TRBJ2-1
CASSFGLGRYNEQFF
TGTGCCAGCAGCTTTGGACTAGGAAGATACAATGAGCAGTTCTTC
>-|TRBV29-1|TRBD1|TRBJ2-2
CSVKPGTAGGELFF
TGCAGCGTTAAACCCGGGACAGCTGGCGGGGAGCTGTTTTTT
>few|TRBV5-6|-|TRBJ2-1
CASSSSPKNEQFF
TGTGCCAGCAGCTCCTCCCCTAAGAATGAGCAGTTCTTC
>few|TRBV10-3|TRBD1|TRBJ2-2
CAIRGTGMNTGELFF
TGTGCCATCAGAGGGACAGGAATGAACACCGGGGAGCTGTTTTTT
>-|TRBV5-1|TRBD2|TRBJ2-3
CASSLEAGLSTDTQYF
TGCGCCAGCAGCTTGGAAGCGGGGTTAAGCACAGATACGCAGTATTTT
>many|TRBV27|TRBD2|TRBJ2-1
CASSFSGSFNEQFF
TGTGCCAGCAGTTTTAGCGGGAGCTTCAATGAGCAGTTCTTC
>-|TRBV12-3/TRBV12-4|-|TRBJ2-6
CASSPGTMGANVLTF
TGTGCCAGCAGCCCCGGGACGATGGGGGCCAACGTCCTGACTTTC
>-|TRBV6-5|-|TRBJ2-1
CASSFDREGADEQFF
TGTGCCAGCAGTTTCGACCGGGAGGGGGCGGATGAGCAGTTCTTC
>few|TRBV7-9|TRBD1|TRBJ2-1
CASSLPLGQLSYNEQFF
TGTGCCAGCAGCTTACCGTTGGGACAGCTATCCTACAATGAGCAGTTCTTC
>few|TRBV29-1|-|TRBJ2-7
CSFRDGTSYEQYF
TGCAGCTTCCGGGACGGGACCTCCTACGAGCAGTACTTC
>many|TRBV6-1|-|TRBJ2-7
CASSLSDSAYEQYF
TGTGCCAGCAGCCTCTCTGACTCCGCCTACGAGCAGTACTTC
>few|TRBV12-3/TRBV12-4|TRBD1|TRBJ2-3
CASSLRQGASDTQYF
TGTGCCAGCAGTTTAAGGCAGGGGGCATCAGATACGCAGTATTTT
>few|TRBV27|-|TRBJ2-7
CASSSSVHHEQYF
TGTGCCAGCAGTTCTTCCGTTCACCACGAGCAGTACTTC
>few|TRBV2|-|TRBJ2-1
CASSYGTRYNEQFF
TGTGCCAGCAGTTACGGGACACGTTACAATGAGCAGTTCTTC
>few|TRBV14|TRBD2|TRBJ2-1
CASSQRLAVYNEQFF
TGTGCCAGCAGCCAAAGACTAGCGGTATACAATGAGCAGTTCTTC
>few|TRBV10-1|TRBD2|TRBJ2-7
CASSGARLAAHEQYF
TGCGCCAGCAGTGGGGCAAGACTAGCGGCCCACGAGCAGTACTTC
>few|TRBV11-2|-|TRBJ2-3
CASSTRRRDSRRGTDTQYF
TGTGCCAGCAGCACTCGGCGGCGGGATTCCCGGAGGGGGACAGATACGCAGTATTTT
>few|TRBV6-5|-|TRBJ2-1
CASSYRASPYNEQFF
TGTGCCAGCAGTTACCGAGCAAGCCCATACAATGAGCAGTTCTTC
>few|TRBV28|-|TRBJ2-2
CASSLRLMGELFF
TGTGCCAGCAGTTTAAGATTAATGGGGGAGCTGTTTTTT
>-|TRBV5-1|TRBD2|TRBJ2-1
CASSFSGSGVEQFF
TGCGCCAGCAGCTTTAGCGGGAGTGGGGTTGAGCAGTTCTTC
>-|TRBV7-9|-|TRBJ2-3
CASTPRTGDTQYF
TGTGCCAGCACCCCTAGGACCGGGGATACGCAGTATTTT
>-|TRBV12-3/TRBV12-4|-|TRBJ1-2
CASSTHPRGYYGYTF
TGTGCCAGCAGCACCCACCCGCGGGGTTACTATGGCTACACCTTC
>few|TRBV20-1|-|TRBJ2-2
CSALGPISNTGELFF
TGCAGTGCACTGGGACCGATCTCGAACACCGGGGAGCTGTTTTTT
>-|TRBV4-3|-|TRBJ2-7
CASSQEGTAGYEQYF
TGCGCCAGCAGCCAAGAGGGGACAGCGGGCTACGAGCAGTACTTC
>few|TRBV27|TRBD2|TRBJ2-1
CASSPIPLAGDNEQFF
TGTGCCAGCAGCCCAATACCACTAGCGGGGGACAATGAGCAGTTCTTC